A single sample is the source of the 8 T cell receptor beta chains below, sequenced in a study of blood T cell repertoires in COVID-19. The table came from immunoSEQ multiplex PCR; TCRdb's copy has only in-frame clones and leaves some out. The sample lists approximately 200,000 clones, about 83% occurring once. Input material: peripheral blood. Receptors originate from a person between 65 and 80 years old with COVID-19, enrolled during active disease.

The V gene is TRBV10-3, the J gene TRBJ2-5; a possible D gene is TRBD2 (6 bases). This CDR3 contains 14 residues. Germline V lookup: CDR1 ENHRY, CDR2 SYGVKD. Trimming removed 3 bases at V and 1 base at J, with 9 bases between. The CDR3 loop reads CAISDSGLQETQYF. CDR3 DNA: TGTGCCATCAGTGATTCGGGACTCCAAGAGACCCAGTACTTC.

CDR3 nucleotide sequence: TGTGCCAGTAGTACCCCGACAGGGGCAGGGTACGAGCAGTACTTC. This sequence encodes CASSTPTGAGYEQYF. J is TRBJ2-7 and V is TRBV19, with TRBD1 matching over 8 bases. This CDR3 contains 15 residues. The V gene's germline CDR1 is LNHDA and CDR2 SQIVND (reference sequence). The V segment lost 4 bases and the J segment 4 bases; nucleotides outside the gene matches: 9. Complete variable domain (other parts from reference TRBV19 and TRBJ2-7): DGGITQSPKYLFRKEGQNVTLSCEQNLNHDAMYWYRQDPGQGLRLIYYSQIVNDFQKGDIAEGYSVSREKKESFPLTVTSAQKNPTAFYLCASSTPTGAGYEQYFGPGTRLTVT.

The chain carries TRBV7-2 and TRBJ2-3, with a weak D call TRBD1 (5 bases). Germline V gene data show CDR1 as SGHTA and CDR2 as FQGNSA. Trimming took off 1 base at V and 1 base at J, with 12 bases between the two ends. The CDR3 has 16 amino acids. CDR3 DNA sequence: TGTGCCAGCAGCTTAGTAGGGTCAGGGCGCACAGATACGCAGTATTTT. It translates to CASSLVGSGRTDTQYF. Full variable domain (missing parts from reference TRBV7-2 and TRBJ2-3): GAGVSQSPSNKVTEKGKDVELRCDPISGHTALYWYRQSLGQGLEFLIYFQGNSAPDKSGLPSDRFSAERTGGSVSTLTIQRTQQEDSAVYLCASSLVGSGRTDTQYFGPGTRLTVL.

The chain carries TRBV4-3 and TRBJ2-7; possible D gene TRBD2, 6 bases. Looked up from germline, CDR1 is LGHNA and CDR2 is YSLEER. V gave up 0 bases and J gave up 4 bases, with 13 bases separating them. The CDR3 spans 15 residues. The CDR3 DNA follows: TGCGCCAGCAGCCAAGAGACTAGACAGAATTACGAGCAGTACTTC. This encodes CASSQETRQNYEQYF.

This sequence joins TRBV11-1 and TRBJ2-7; TRBD2 agrees at 9 bases. This CDR3 region has 16 residues. V shed 2 bases and J 6 bases; nucleotides not matched to a gene: 11. Germline lookup yields CDR1 SGHAT and CDR2 FQDESV (reference sequence). For the CDR3, the DNA is TGTGCCAGCAGCTTACAGACCGGTCTAGCGGGATTCGAGCAGTACTTC. It encodes CASSLQTGLAGFEQYF.

The V gene is TRBV27, the J gene TRBJ2-4, with D maybe TRBD1 (6 bases). The germline V gene encodes CDR1 MNHEY and CDR2 SMNVEV (reference sequence). The V gene lost 3 bases and the J gene lost 4 bases, with 13 bases spanning the gap. This CDR3 is 15 amino acids long. For the CDR3, the DNA is TGTGCCAGCAGTTTGATGTTCCAGGGGAAAAACATTCAGTACTTC. This gives the protein CASSLMFQGKNIQYF.

The V gene is TRBV6-5, the J gene TRBJ1-1, with D perhaps matching TRBD1 (5 bases). Germline lookup yields CDR1 MNHEY and CDR2 SVGAGI. The V end was cut by 2 bases, the J end by 1 base, with 8 bases between. This CDR3 has 14 residues. The DNA of the CDR3 is TGTGCCAGCAGTTACAAGGGGTGGAACACTGAAGCTTTCTTT. Its translation is CASSYKGWNTEAFF.

The chain couples TRBV18 to TRBJ2-7, with D perhaps TRBD1 (6 bases). Trimming took off 1 base at V and 5 bases at J, with 12 bases between the two ends. Germline CDR1 KGHSH, CDR2 LQKENI. The CDR3 sequence is 14 residues long. CDR3 sequence reads: CASSPRVAGDEQYF. The CDR3 DNA sequence: TGTGCCAGCTCACCACGAGTCGCAGGGGACGAGCAGTACTTC. Looking up the rest from reference TRBV18 and TRBJ2-7 gives the full variable domain: NAGVMQNPRHLVRRRGQEARLRCSPMKGHSHVYWYRQLPEEGLKFMVYLQKENIIDESGMPKERFSAEFPKEGPSILRIQQVVRGDSAAYFCASSPRVAGDEQYFGPGTRLTVT.